A selection of T cell receptor beta chains follows, all from one sample in a study of CD8+ T cells in alopecia areata. The repertoire was sequenced with immunoSEQ multiplex PCR; TCRdb's copy has only in-frame clones and lacks some. The sample lists around 300,000 clones; about 62% were seen once. The sequenced sample was CD4+ T cells sorted from blood, obtained around week 53, from a patient treated with tofacitinib. The receptor source for this set is a human donor with alopecia areata. Both conserved end residues are part of each CDR3. The D gene is left open where the match is weak. Only some rows state a clone size, as once, few, many or a class for expanded clones.

j_call,d_call,clone_size,v_call,cdr3_nt,cdr3_aa
TRBJ2-1,TRBD2,-,TRBV2,TGTGCCATGGGACTAGCGGGGACTGAGCAGTTCTTC,CAMGLAGTEQFF
TRBJ2-2,TRBD2,-,TRBV19,TGTGCCAGTAGTCTGGGACTAGCGGGGGGGCCGAACACCGGGGAGCTGTTTTTT,CASSLGLAGGPNTGELFF
TRBJ1-3,-,-,TRBV10-3,TGTGCCTCCAGGTCCTCTGGAAACACCATATATTTT,CASRSSGNTIYF
TRBJ2-7,-,few,TRBV7-3,TGTGCCAGCAGCTTAACGGCGGGCTACGAGCAGTACTTC,CASSLTAGYEQYF
TRBJ1-1,-,-,TRBV7-9,TGTGCCAGCAGCCTCCCGATGGTGAACACTGAAGCTTTCTTT,CASSLPMVNTEAFF
TRBJ2-7,TRBD2,-,TRBV4-3,TGCGCCAGCAGCCAAGATAGCGGGGACGAGCAGTACTTC,CASSQDSGDEQYF
TRBJ1-2,-,-,TRBV20-1,TGCAGTGCTTATCCTCGGATGCGCTACACCTTC,CSAYPRMRYTF
TRBJ1-5,-,-,TRBV2,TGTGCCAGCAGTGAAGACAGCCCTAATCAGCCCCAGCATTTT,CASSEDSPNQPQHF
TRBJ1-1,TRBD1,-,TRBV29-1,TGCAGCGTAGACAGGGGGCTGAACACTGAAGCTTTCTTT,CSVDRGLNTEAFF
TRBJ1-2,TRBD1,-,TRBV5-1,TGCGCCAGCAGCGATAGACAGGGCTATGGCTACACCTTC,CASSDRQGYGYTF
TRBJ1-2,-,-,TRBV4-2,TGTGCCAGCAGCCACCGGGACACTTTCCCGGGCTATGGCTACACCTTC,CASSHRDTFPGYGYTF
TRBJ2-1,-,-,TRBV27,TGTGCCAGCAGTAAGGGTAGCCTCCATTACAATGAGCAGTTCTTC,CASSKGSLHYNEQFF
TRBJ1-5,TRBD1,few,TRBV30,TGTGCCTGGAGTGTAGGGCCCAGGGACAGGGGGCAGCCCCAGCATTTT,CAWSVGPRDRGQPQHF
TRBJ1-2,-,-,TRBV6-5,TGTGCCAGCAGATCCGGCTCGAACTATGGCTACACCTTC,CASRSGSNYGYTF
TRBJ2-6,-,few,TRBV4-2,TGTGCCAGCAGCCAAGATGTGGCCGGGAGCAGTGGGGCCAACGTCCTGACTTTC,CASSQDVAGSSGANVLTF
TRBJ1-1,-,-,TRBV4-3,TGCGCCAGCAGCCAAGGCCCGGTAATCTCTGAAGCTTTCTTT,CASSQGPVISEAFF
TRBJ2-3,-,-,TRBV29-1,TGCAGCGCCGGACTAATCACAGATACGCAGTATTTT,CSAGLITDTQYF
TRBJ2-7,-,few,TRBV29-1,TGCAGCGTTGAGACCGGCGGTTACGAGCAGTACTTC,CSVETGGYEQYF
TRBJ2-5,-,-,TRBV5-1,TGCGCCAGCAGCTTGGATGTCCCGGAAGAGACCCAGTACTTC,CASSLDVPEETQYF
TRBJ1-1,-,-,TRBV30,TGTGCCTGGAGGTACAGAGCGAACACTGAAGCTTTCTTT,CAWRYRANTEAFF
TRBJ1-1,-,many,TRBV4-2,TGTGCCAGCAGCCAAGATCCTAGGGGGGGGACTGAAGCTTTCTTT,CASSQDPRGGTEAFF
TRBJ2-2,-,few,TRBV7-3,TGTGCCAGCAGCTTAAATTCCGGACCCCGAACCGGGGAGCTGTTTTTT,CASSLNSGPRTGELFF
TRBJ2-5,-,-,TRBV7-9,TGTGCCAGCAGCTTAATTGCTAAAGAGACCCAGTACTTC,CASSLIAKETQYF
TRBJ2-7,-,-,TRBV9,TGTGCCAGCAGCCCCATCGGTGGAGTTTCTTCGTACGAGCAGTACTTC,CASSPIGGVSSYEQYF
TRBJ2-3,-,-,TRBV29-1,TGCAGCGTTGAAGATTCCCCCGCCCCAGATACGCAGTATTTT,CSVEDSPAPDTQYF
TRBJ2-2,-,once,TRBV7-3,TGTGCCAGCAGCTCCTCAGGCGTGAACACCGGGGAGCTGTTTTTT,CASSSSGVNTGELFF
TRBJ2-2,-,few,TRBV5-1,TGCGCCAGCAGCTATTACACCGGGGAGCTGTTTTTT,CASSYYTGELFF
TRBJ1-5,-,few,TRBV30,TGTGCCTGGAGCGCCGATAATCAGCCCCAGCATTTT,CAWSADNQPQHF
TRBJ2-5,-,-,TRBV7-2,TGTGCCAGCAGCCCCAAAGAGACCCAGTACTTC,CASSPKETQYF
TRBJ1-4,-,-,TRBV7-6,TGTGCCAGCAGGGGCTTTAATGAAAAACTGTTTTTT,CASRGFNEKLFF
TRBJ1-4,-,-,TRBV20-1,TGCAGTGCTAGTGAGAATGAAAAACTGTTTTTT,CSASENEKLFF